In its sample, the clone carrying this TCR beta chain was seen once. The data are from a study of CD8 T cells in Susac syndrome. Sequencing of TCR beta was carried out in blood CD8+ and CD4+ T cells. Negative isolation yielded CD8+ and CD4+ T cells; FACS enriched TEMRA cells. Random-hexamer reverse transcription was applied to roughly 0.5 to 1 ug RNA. TCR beta CDR3 was amplified by immunoSEQ covering 54 Vbeta and 13 Jbeta. Via MiXCR, TCRdb re-called the immunoSEQ multiplex PCR reads, giving one row per CDR3 protein. The profile shows under 200,000 distinct CDR3 sequences, approximately 96% of them singletons. V gave up 4 bases and J gave up 6 bases, with 14 bases separating them. Germline loops: CDR1 SGDLS, CDR2 YYNGEE. This CDR3 has 14 amino acids.

This receptor was identified in a human donor in good health. The rearrangement joins TRBV9 to TRBJ2-1; a weak D match, TRBD1 (5 bases). The sample taken for sequencing was CD4+ T cells from PBMCs. CDR3 nucleotides: TGTGCCAGCAGCCCCCTTCAAGGGGCCAATGAGCAGTTCTTC. It yields the protein CASSPLQGANEQFF.